This TCR beta chain was recorded in a study of shared clonotypes between healthy human individuals. Study-wide results and limits: Clonotype sharing across several donors was observed for 5% to 6.5% of naive CD4 clonotypes. Clonotype sharing among donors was thought likely to change with sequencing depth. It was only blood that was sampled, and tissue repertoires likely differ.

TCRdb's copy holds only in-frame clones and misses some; the assay was immunoSEQ multiplex PCR. The sample contains 500,000 or so clones, around 95% of which appear only once. CDR1 and CDR2 (germline): SGHRS, YFSETQ. CDR3 length: 16 residues. With 3 bases clipped from V and 1 base from J, the junction kept 4 bases outside the gene matches. Regarding this clone: Its antigen is unidentified. Other DNA sequences in the sample encode the same CDR3.

This receptor was identified in a woman in her thirties in good health. Sequencing was carried out using naive CD4+ T cells sorted from blood. Subset specified: CD45RA+ positively selected. V usage is TRBV5-1 and J usage is TRBJ2-3, with 11 bases identical to TRBD2. The CDR3 region is CASSSVLAGGTDTQYF. In DNA form, the CDR3 reads TGCGCCAGCAGCTCCGTACTAGCGGGGGGCACAGATACGCAGTATTTT.